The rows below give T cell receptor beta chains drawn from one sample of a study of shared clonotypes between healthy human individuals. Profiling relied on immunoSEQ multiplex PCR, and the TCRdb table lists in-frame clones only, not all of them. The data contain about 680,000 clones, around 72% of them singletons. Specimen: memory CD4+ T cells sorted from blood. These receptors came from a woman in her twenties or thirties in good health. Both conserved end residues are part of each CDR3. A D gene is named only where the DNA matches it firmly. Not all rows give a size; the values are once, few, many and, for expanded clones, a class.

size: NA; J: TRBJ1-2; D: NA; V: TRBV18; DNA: TGTGCCAGCTCACCACGGGACGCTAACTATGGCTACACCTTC; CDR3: CASSPRDANYGYTF
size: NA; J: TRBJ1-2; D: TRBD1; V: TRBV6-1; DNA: TGTGCCAGCAGTGGCAGGGACAGGGCGAACTATGGCTACACCTTC; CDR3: CASSGRDRANYGYTF
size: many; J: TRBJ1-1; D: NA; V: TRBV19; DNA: TGTGCCAGTAGTCGAGGACAATTGAACACTGAAGCTTTCTTT; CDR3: CASSRGQLNTEAFF
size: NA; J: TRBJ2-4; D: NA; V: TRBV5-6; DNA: TGTGCCAGCAGCTTAAAGCGTAAAAACATTCAGTACTTC; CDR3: CASSLKRKNIQYF
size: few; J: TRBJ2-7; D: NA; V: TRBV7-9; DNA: TGTGCCAGCAGCCCAGGGTCCGAGCAGTACTTC; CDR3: CASSPGSEQYF
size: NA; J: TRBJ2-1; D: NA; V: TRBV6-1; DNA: TGTGCCAGCAGTGAGCGAGTTGGAGCGAACTACAATGAGCAGTTCTTC; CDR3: CASSERVGANYNEQFF
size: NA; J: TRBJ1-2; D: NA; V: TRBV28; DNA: TGTGCCAGCAGTTTAGGGGGGCAGGACTATGGCTACACCTTC; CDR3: CASSLGGQDYGYTF
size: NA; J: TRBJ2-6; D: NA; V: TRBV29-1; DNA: TGCAGCGTTAGGACGGTGCCTGGGGCCAACGTCCTGACTTTC; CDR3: CSVRTVPGANVLTF
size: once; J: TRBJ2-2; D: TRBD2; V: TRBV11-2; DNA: TGTGCCAGCAGCGCATGGAGCGGGAGAAACACCGGGGAGCTGTTTTTT; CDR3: CASSAWSGRNTGELFF
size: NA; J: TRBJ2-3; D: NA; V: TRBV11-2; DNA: TGTGCCAGCAGCTCCGGGCCGAGCACAGATACGCAGTATTTT; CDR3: CASSSGPSTDTQYF
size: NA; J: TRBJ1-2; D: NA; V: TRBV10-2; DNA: TGCGCCAGCAGTGAGCAGGGGTTCAGCTATGGCTACACCTTC; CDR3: CASSEQGFSYGYTF
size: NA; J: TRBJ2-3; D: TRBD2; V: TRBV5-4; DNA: TGTGCCAGCACCCCGACTAGCGGGGGCACAGATACGCAGTATTTT; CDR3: CASTPTSGGTDTQYF
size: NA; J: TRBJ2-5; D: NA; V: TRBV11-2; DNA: TGTGCCAGCAGCTTAACAGGGTTAACGGGGACCCAGTACTTC; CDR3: CASSLTGLTGTQYF
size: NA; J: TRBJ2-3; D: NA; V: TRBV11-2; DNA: TGTGCCAGCAGCATATTGGCCCAGGGAAAAGATACGCAGTATTTT; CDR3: CASSILAQGKDTQYF
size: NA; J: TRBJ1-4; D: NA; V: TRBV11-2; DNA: TGTGCCAGCAGCTTAGTTGTAGAAAAACTGTTTTTT; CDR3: CASSLVVEKLFF
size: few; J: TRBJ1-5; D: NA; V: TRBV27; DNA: TGTGCCAGCAGTTCGACCCCGACACTTCCTGGGGGGCCCCAGCATTTT; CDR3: CASSSTPTLPGGPQHF
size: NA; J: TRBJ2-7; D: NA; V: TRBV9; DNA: TGTGCCAGCAGCGTAGATCTAGAAGCTGTGAACGAGCAGTACTTC; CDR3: CASSVDLEAVNEQYF